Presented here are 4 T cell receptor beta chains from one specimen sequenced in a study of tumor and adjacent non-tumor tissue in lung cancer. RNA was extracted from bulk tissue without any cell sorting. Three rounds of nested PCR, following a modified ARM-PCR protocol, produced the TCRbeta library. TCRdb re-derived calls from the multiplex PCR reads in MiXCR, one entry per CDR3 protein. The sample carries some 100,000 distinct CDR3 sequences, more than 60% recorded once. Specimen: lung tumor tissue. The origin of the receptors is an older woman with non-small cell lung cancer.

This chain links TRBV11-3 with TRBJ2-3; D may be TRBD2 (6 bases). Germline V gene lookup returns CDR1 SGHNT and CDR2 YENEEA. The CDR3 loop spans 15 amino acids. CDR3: CTSNPARQGGHTQYF. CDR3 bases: TGTACGAGCAACCCCGCCCGGCAGGGAGGTCATACGCAGTATTTT.

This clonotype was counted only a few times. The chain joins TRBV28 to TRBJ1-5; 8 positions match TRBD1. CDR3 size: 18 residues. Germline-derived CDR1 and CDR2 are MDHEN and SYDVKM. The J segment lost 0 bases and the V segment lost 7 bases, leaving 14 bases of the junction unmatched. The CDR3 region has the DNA TGTGCCAGCATCTCCTCGGACAGGGTGGCGCATAGCAATCAGCCCCAGCATTTT. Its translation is CASISSDRVAHSNQPQHF.

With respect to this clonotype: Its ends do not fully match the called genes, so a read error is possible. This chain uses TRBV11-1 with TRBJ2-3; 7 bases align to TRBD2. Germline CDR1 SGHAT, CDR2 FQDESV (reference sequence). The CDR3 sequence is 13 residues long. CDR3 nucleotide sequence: TGTGTCAGCAGCTTACTAGCGAAAGATACGCAGAATTTT. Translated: CVSSLLAKDTQNF. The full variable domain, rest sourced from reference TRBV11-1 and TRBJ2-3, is EAEVAQSPRYKITEKSQAVAFWCDPISGHATLYWYRQILGQGPELLVQFQDESVVDDSQLPKDRFSAERLKGVDSTLKIQPAELGDSAMYLCVSSLLAKDTQNFGPGTRLTVL.

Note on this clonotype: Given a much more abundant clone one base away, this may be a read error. The chain's CDR3 is CASSPQLNQPQHF. CDR3 bases: TGCGCCAGCAGCCCCCAGCTCAATCAGCCCCAGCATTTT. The V call is TRBV4-1, the J call TRBJ1-5; D remains unclear. The CDR3 length is 13 residues. The germline V gene encodes CDR1 MGHRA and CDR2 YSYEKL. Trimming shortened V by 4 bases and J by 3 bases, and 7 bases separated the two germline ends.